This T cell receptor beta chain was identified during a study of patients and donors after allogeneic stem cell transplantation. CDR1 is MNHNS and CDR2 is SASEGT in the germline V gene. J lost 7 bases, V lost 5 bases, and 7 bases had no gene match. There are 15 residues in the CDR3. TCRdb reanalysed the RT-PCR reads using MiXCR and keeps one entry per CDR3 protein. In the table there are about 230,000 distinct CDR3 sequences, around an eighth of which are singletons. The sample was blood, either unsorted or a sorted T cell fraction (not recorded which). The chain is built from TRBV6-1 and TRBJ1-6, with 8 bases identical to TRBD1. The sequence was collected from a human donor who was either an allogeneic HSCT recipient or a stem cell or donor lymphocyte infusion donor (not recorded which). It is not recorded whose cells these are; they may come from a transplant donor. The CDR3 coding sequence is TGTGCCAGCAGTCAAAGGGGACAGGAGAATTCACCCCTCCACTTT. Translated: CASSQRGQENSPLHF.